Listed below are T cell receptor beta chains from one sample, sequenced in a study of identifying expanded T cells in peripheral blood. Clones were read by immunoSEQ multiplex PCR, and TCRdb kept only the in-frame ones, dropping some. The repertoire holds 100,000 to 150,000 clones, with 84% as singletons. Material for sequencing was blood. The receptors derive from a person aged 18 to 69 in good health. The CDR3 runs from the conserved cysteine through the conserved F or W. D genes are given only for firm matches. Clone size is shown for a subset of rows, as once, few, many or a class of expanded clone.

v_call	clone_size	j_call	d_call	cdr3_aa	cdr3_nt
TRBV11-2	NA	TRBJ2-1	TRBD1	CASSRRAQTGEFF	TGTGCCAGCAGCCGAAGGGCCCAGACAGGGGAGTTCTTC
TRBV15	NA	TRBJ2-3	NA	CATSRDGSGDTQYF	TGTGCCACCAGCAGAGATGGGTCGGGAGATACGCAGTATTTT
TRBV7-6	NA	TRBJ2-2	NA	CASSLVATNTGELFF	TGTGCCAGCAGCTTAGTGGCAACGAACACCGGGGAGCTGTTTTTT
TRBV30	NA	TRBJ2-1	NA	CATWGAGQYNEQFF	TGTGCCACCTGGGGGGCGGGGCAGTACAATGAGCAGTTCTTC
TRBV7-3	NA	TRBJ2-3	TRBD2	CASSQGVAGVTDTQYF	TGTGCCAGCAGCCAGGGGGTAGCGGGAGTCACAGATACGCAGTATTTT
TRBV7-2	NA	TRBJ1-1	TRBD1	CASSLDRGRTEAFF	TGTGCCAGCAGCTTAGACAGGGGGAGGACTGAAGCTTTCTTT
TRBV11-3	NA	TRBJ2-1	TRBD1	CASSLEQGGYNEQFF	TGTGCCAGCAGCTTAGAACAGGGGGGATACAATGAGCAGTTCTTC
TRBV7-2	NA	TRBJ2-7	TRBD1	CASSPGQGRVPYF	TGTGCCAGCAGCCCCGGACAGGGAAGAGTCCCGTACTTC
TRBV19	few	TRBJ1-2	NA	CASSILTNYGYTF	TGTGCCAGTAGTATTCTGACAAACTATGGCTACACCTTC
TRBV11-3	NA	TRBJ2-7	NA	CASSFSFTEQYF	TGTGCCAGCAGCTTTTCTTTTACCGAGCAGTACTTC
TRBV7-9	NA	TRBJ1-4	TRBD1	CASSSSDRGLGEKLFF	TGTGCCAGCAGCTCCTCTGACAGGGGGCTCGGTGAAAAACTGTTTTTT
TRBV9	once	TRBJ1-4	TRBD1	CASSVVILGTGVLTEKLFF	TGTGCCAGCAGCGTAGTAATATTAGGGACAGGGGTATTGACGGAAAAACTGTTTTTT
TRBV13	NA	TRBJ2-1	NA	CASSQTFSLGLHNEQFF	TGTGCCAGCAGCCAGACTTTTAGTTTGGGGCTGCACAATGAGCAGTTCTTC
TRBV5-1	NA	TRBJ1-1	NA	CASSLFGKENTEAFF	TGCGCCAGCAGCTTGTTCGGCAAAGAGAACACTGAAGCTTTCTTT
TRBV7-3	once	TRBJ1-1	NA	CASSLSPGSDTEAFF	TGTGCCAGCAGCTTAAGTCCGGGATCAGACACTGAAGCTTTCTTT
TRBV9	NA	TRBJ2-1	TRBD1	CASSPGQGRSSYNEQFF	TGTGCCAGCAGCCCAGGACAGGGGAGAAGCTCCTACAATGAGCAGTTCTTC
TRBV5-6	NA	TRBJ1-2	TRBD1	CASSLEGANYGYTF	TGTGCCAGCAGCTTGGAGGGGGCAAACTATGGCTACACCTTC
TRBV9	NA	TRBJ2-7	TRBD2	CASSRLAGGYEQYF	TGTGCCAGCAGCAGACTAGCGGGGGGCTACGAGCAGTACTTC
TRBV4-1	once	TRBJ2-6	TRBD1	CASSQRQGKISGANVLTF	TGCGCCAGCAGCCAACGACAGGGGAAAATCTCTGGGGCCAACGTCCTGACTTTC
TRBV10-2	NA	TRBJ1-1	NA	CASKGRTEAFF	TGCGCCAGCAAGGGGAGGACTGAAGCTTTCTTT
TRBV5-6	NA	TRBJ2-1	TRBD1	CASSSVGQGANEQFF	TGTGCCAGCAGCTCGGTGGGACAGGGTGCGAATGAGCAGTTCTTC
TRBV6-5	NA	TRBJ2-5	TRBD2	CASSSGKTQYF	TGTGCCAGCAGTAGCGGGAAGACCCAGTACTTC
TRBV19	NA	TRBJ2-7	TRBD1	CASSINRGGYEQYF	TGTGCCAGTAGTATAAACAGGGGTGGGTACGAGCAGTACTTC
TRBV5-1	NA	TRBJ1-2	NA	CASSLDRVGGYTF	TGCGCCAGCAGCTTGGACAGGGTTGGCGGCTACACCTTC
TRBV4-3	NA	TRBJ1-2	NA	CASSQGTYGYTF	TGCGCCAGCAGCCAAGGAACCTATGGCTACACCTTC